This T cell receptor beta chain was observed in a study of blood T cell repertoires in COVID-19. Background on the study: The study drew acute and convalescent COVID-19 samples from the United States, Italy and Spain. The analysed material was cDNA or gDNA that came from T cells, B-cell-depleted T cells, or PBMCs.

Trimming shortened V by 4 bases and J by 3 bases, and 12 bases separated the two germline ends. The CDR3 has 14 amino acids. Germline CDR1 reads LNHNV; CDR2 reads YYDKDF (reference sequence). As processed by the authors: Amplified reference gene primers provided the basis for estimating nucleated cell counts. The protocol was immunoSEQ multiplex PCR, while the TCRdb copy is restricted to in-frame clones and leaves out a portion. That table furnishes V, J and clone size, whereas the DNA furnished D and trimming. The sample holds about 140,000 clones; 88% are singletons and the top ten take 1.8%. The chain recombines TRBV15 with TRBJ2-5, with D tentatively TRBD1 (5 bases). The sequencing input was peripheral blood. The source is a man in his 70s with acute or convalescent COVID-19. For the CDR3, the DNA is TGTGCCACCAGCAAGAGTGTGACAGAAGAGACCCAGTACTTC. Encoded protein: CATSKSVTEETQYF.